This T cell receptor (beta chain) derives from a study of molecular identifiers for immune sequencing clone quantification. This clonotype was counted ten times or more. As yet, its antigen is unknown. TCRdb reprocessed the PCR reads via MiXCR and lists one record per CDR3 protein. The repertoire holds tens of thousands of distinct CDR3 sequences, 15% to 20% seen once, with roughly 1.5% in the top ten. General study findings and limits: Spiked Jurkat TCR RNA equivalent to one cell reportedly surfaced among about 1 million naive cells.

The V and J ends lost 4 bases and 4 bases, in that order; junction bases with no gene match: 11. The CDR3 runs 16 residues. Germline values: CDR1 MNHEY, CDR2 SMNVEV (reference sequence). The sequence was collected from a human donor in good health. Some libraries in this study had Jurkat cell RNA spiked in. The sequenced sample consisted of naive CD8+ T cells from blood, with Jurkat cell RNA spiked in. Indicated subset: FACS-sorted CD8+CD4-CCR7+CD45RA+ naive T cells. The chain carries TRBV27 and TRBJ2-3; TRBD1 aligns across 7 bases. CDR3 sequence reads: CASSSAGPTGADTQYF. In DNA, the CDR3 is TGTGCCAGCAGTTCCGCGGGCCCCACAGGGGCAGATACGCAGTATTTT.